This is a list of T cell receptor beta chains from one sample in a study of blood T cell repertoires in COVID-19. Libraries were prepared by immunoSEQ multiplex PCR; TCRdb keeps only in-frame clonotypes and omits some of them. The profile shows fewer than 400,000 clones, approximately 87% of them singletons. The material sequenced was PBMCs or T cells enriched from blood (not recorded which). The receptors were gathered from a woman aged 45-65 years who had recovered from COVID-19. Both conserved end residues are part of each CDR3. D genes are given only for firm matches. Rows may omit the clone size; those that give it use once, few, many or a size class.

-	TRBD2	TRBV27	TRBJ2-3	CASSALTSGGAYTQYF	TGTGCCAGCAGTGCCTTGACTAGCGGGGGGGCATATACGCAGTATTTT
few	-	TRBV24-1	TRBJ2-1	CATSPINEQFF	TGTGCCACCAGCCCAATTAATGAGCAGTTCTTC
-	TRBD2	TRBV6-5	TRBJ2-1	CASSYGPGGQFF	TGTGCCAGCAGTTACGGGCCGGGAGGGCAGTTCTTC
-	TRBD1	TRBV13	TRBJ2-1	CASSHAGTGGNEQFF	TGTGCCAGCAGCCACGCCGGGACAGGGGGCAATGAGCAGTTCTTC
-	-	TRBV7-9	TRBJ1-1	CASSLELEAFF	TGTGCCAGCAGCTTAGAACTCGAAGCTTTCTTT
-	-	TRBV7-9	TRBJ1-2	CASSLVPDSVYGYTF	TGTGCCAGCAGCTTAGTCCCGGACAGTGTCTATGGCTACACCTTC
-	TRBD1	TRBV28	TRBJ1-2	CASSLGTGWSYTF	TGTGCCAGCAGTTTGGGGACAGGCTGGAGCTACACCTTC
-	-	TRBV5-5	TRBJ1-1	CASSFATGTEAFF	TGTGCCAGCAGCTTTGCAACCGGTACTGAAGCTTTCTTT
-	TRBD2	TRBV4-3	TRBJ2-7	CASSQDRAGGSYEQYF	TGCGCCAGCAGCCAAGATCGGGCGGGGGGGTCCTACGAGCAGTACTTC
-	-	TRBV6-5	TRBJ1-1	CASKRGLNTEAFF	TGTGCCAGCAAGAGGGGACTAAACACTGAAGCTTTCTTT
-	TRBD1	TRBV5-4	TRBJ2-1	CASSSPGQASREQFF	TGTGCCAGCAGCTCTCCGGGACAGGCTTCACGGGAGCAGTTCTTC
many	-	TRBV3-1/TRBV3-2	TRBJ1-6	CASSQGQSPLHF	TGTGCCAGCAGCCAAGGACAGTCACCCCTCCACTTT
-	TRBD1	TRBV5-6	TRBJ2-7	CASRGTDMSSYEQYF	TGTGCCAGCAGAGGGACAGACATGTCATCCTACGAGCAGTACTTC
once	TRBD1	TRBV19	TRBJ1-2	CASSLAGTGGYGYTF	TGTGCCAGTAGCTTAGCCGGGACAGGGGGCTATGGCTACACCTTC
-	-	TRBV21-1	TRBJ1-2	CASTLGTDLCGYTF	TGTGCCAGCACACTCGGGACAGACCTATGTGGCTACACCTTC
-	-	TRBV6-5	TRBJ1-5	CASSYGGGNQPQHF	TGTGCCAGCAGTTACGGGGGCGGCAATCAGCCCCAGCATTTT
-	TRBD2	TRBV6-1	TRBJ2-7	CASSEWLAGSSYEQYF	TGTGCCAGCAGTGAATGGCTAGCGGGGAGCTCCTACGAGCAGTACTTC
-	TRBD1	TRBV24-1	TRBJ2-1	CATSGDRGQGEQFF	TGTGCCACCAGTGGGGACAGGGGGCAAGGTGAGCAGTTCTTC
-	-	TRBV7-2	TRBJ2-3	CASSPTGISTDTQYF	TGTGCCAGCAGCCCAACAGGGATAAGCACAGATACGCAGTATTTT
-	-	TRBV21-1	TRBJ1-1	CASSKASTGNTEAFF	TGTGCCAGCAGCAAAGCCTCGACAGGGAACACTGAAGCTTTCTTT
-	-	TRBV6-5	TRBJ1-2	CASSRGGQSGYTF	TGTGCCAGCAGTCGGGGAGGGCAAAGTGGCTACACCTTC
once	-	TRBV2	TRBJ2-2	CASKEGSNTGELFF	TGTGCCAGCAAGGAGGGATCGAACACCGGGGAGCTGTTTTTT
-	TRBD1	TRBV30	TRBJ1-3	CAWSDRDRLNSGNTIYF	TGTGCCTGGAGTGACCGGGACAGGCTTAACTCTGGAAACACCATATATTTT
-	-	TRBV6-2/TRBV6-3	TRBJ1-5	CASSYRTAYSNQPQHF	TGTGCCAGCAGTTACAGGACAGCGTATAGCAATCAGCCCCAGCATTTT
-	-	TRBV3-1/TRBV3-2	TRBJ1-1	CASSPSGIAGTEAFF	TGTGCCAGCAGCCCTTCCGGGATAGCAGGCACTGAAGCTTTCTTT
few	-	TRBV2	TRBJ1-5	CASSETANQPQHF	TGTGCCAGCAGTGAGACAGCAAATCAGCCCCAGCATTTT
-	-	TRBV3-1/TRBV3-2	TRBJ1-5	CASSPAGNQPQHF	TGTGCCAGCAGCCCAGCAGGGAATCAGCCCCAGCATTTT
-	-	TRBV11-2	TRBJ1-6	CASSLASANYNSPLHF	TGTGCCAGCAGCTTAGCATCAGCGAACTATAATTCACCCCTCCACTTT
-	TRBD1	TRBV4-2	TRBJ1-5	CASSSGQDQPQHF	TGTGCCAGCAGCTCCGGACAGGATCAGCCCCAGCATTTT
-	TRBD1	TRBV28	TRBJ1-5	CASSQDRVGNQPQHF	TGTGCCAGCAGCCAGGACAGGGTCGGCAATCAGCCCCAGCATTTT
-	-	TRBV2	TRBJ2-2	CASSENRAIGELFF	TGTGCCAGCAGTGAAAACAGGGCGATCGGGGAGCTGTTTTTT
-	-	TRBV15	TRBJ1-1	CATSRGGGNDLVAFF	TGTGCCACCAGCCGAGGGGGAGGGAACGACCTGGTAGCTTTCTTT
-	TRBD1	TRBV11-2	TRBJ1-6	CASSLAPGTGLDYLTALHF	TGTGCCAGCAGCTTAGCTCCCGGGACAGGGTTGGACTACTTGACGGCCCTCCACTTT
-	TRBD2	TRBV5-5	TRBJ2-3	CASSFLAGGFYSTDTQYF	TGTGCCAGCAGCTTCCTGGCGGGGGGATTCTATAGCACAGATACGCAGTATTTT
-	-	TRBV28	TRBJ1-5	CASELPGGASNQPQHF	TGTGCCAGCGAGCTGCCGGGGGGAGCTAGCAATCAGCCCCAGCATTTT
-	TRBD2	TRBV5-1	TRBJ2-7	CASSLAGASGGYEQYF	TGCGCCAGCAGCTTGGCAGGGGCTAGCGGGGGGTACGAGCAGTACTTC
-	TRBD1	TRBV6-1	TRBJ1-5	CASSEGQGGNQPQHF	TGTGCCAGCAGTGAAGGACAGGGAGGCAATCAGCCCCAGCATTTT
-	-	TRBV12-5	TRBJ2-6	CASGLTGSGANVLTF	TGTGCTAGTGGTTTAACTGGCTCTGGGGCCAACGTCCTGACTTTC
-	TRBD1	TRBV4-1	TRBJ1-5	CASSQTGTGSSQPQHF	TGCGCCAGCAGCCAAACCGGGACAGGGTCGAGTCAGCCCCAGCATTTT
-	-	TRBV7-2	TRBJ1-1	CASSFMFPEAFF	TGTGCCAGCAGCTTTATGTTCCCTGAAGCTTTCTTT
-	-	TRBV6-5	TRBJ1-1	CASSYRSPGYAEAFF	TGTGCCAGCAGTTATCGTTCTCCGGGGTACGCTGAAGCTTTCTTT
-	-	TRBV7-2	TRBJ1-3	CASSLAGVGNTIYF	TGTGCCAGCAGCTTAGCAGGGGTTGGAAACACCATATATTTT
few	TRBD1	TRBV28	TRBJ2-2	CASSSGTGLAGELFF	TGTGCCAGCAGTTCCGGGACAGGGCTTGCCGGGGAGCTGTTTTTT
-	TRBD2	TRBV10-2	TRBJ2-5	CASSGTSIQETQYF	TGCGCCAGCAGTGGGACTAGCATCCAAGAGACCCAGTACTTC
-	-	TRBV6-5	TRBJ1-1	CASSPSGRNTEAFF	TGTGCCAGCAGCCCGTCGGGGAGGAACACTGAAGCTTTCTTT
-	TRBD2	TRBV4-1	TRBJ2-1	CASSQEPAGGLNEQFF	TGCGCCAGCAGCCAAGAACCAGCGGGGGGTCTCAATGAGCAGTTCTTC